Listed here are 12 T cell receptor beta chains from one sample, sequenced in a study of radiotherapy plus CTLA-4 blockade in lung cancer. This table comes from immunoSEQ multiplex PCR, and its TCRdb copy is limited to in-frame clones, with some not included. Altogether 56,000 or so clones are present, approximately 79% being singletons, with the ten largest covering under 3.5%. The sample in question was peripheral blood, obtained from a patient treated with radiotherapy plus ipilimumab. These receptors all stem from a human donor with non-small cell lung cancer who had a partial response to radiotherapy plus ipilimumab.

This rearrangement joins TRBV7-9 to TRBJ2-7; TRBD1 matches 7 bases. CDR1 is SEHNR and CDR2 is FQNEAQ in the germline V gene (reference sequence). The CDR3 contains 13 residues. The V and J ends lost 1 base and 11 bases, in that order; junction bases with no gene match: 8. CDR3 amino acids: CASSLEPPGGEYF. CDR3 bases: TGTGCCAGCAGCTTAGAGCCTCCAGGGGGAGAGTACTTC.

The chain combines TRBV29-1 with TRBJ1-1; 9 bases fit TRBD1. CDR1 SQVTM and CDR2 ANQGSEA come from the germline V gene. The length of the CDR3 is 14 residues. V lost 6 bases to trimming and J lost 1 base; unmatched junction nucleotides: 6. The CDR3 region has the DNA TGCAGCGTGTCAAAGGACAGGGGGAACACTGAAGCTTTCTTT. Encoded protein: CSVSKDRGNTEAFF.

About this clone: At the DNA level, this CDR3 is encoded by other sequences in the same sample as well. This rearrangement joins TRBV6-5 to TRBJ1-2, with a tentative D call TRBD1 (5 bases). The germline gives CDR1 MNHEY, CDR2 SVGAGI. Trimming took 7 bases from V and 2 from J, leaving 14 bases between them. The CDR3 length is 14 residues. As DNA, the CDR3 is TGTGCCAGCACCCCCTTGGGGGGAAACTATGGCTACACCTTC. Protein product: CASTPLGGNYGYTF.

Points on this clone: This same CDR3 is encoded by further DNA sequences in the sample. Here the CDR3 DNA reads TGTGCCAGCTCATCGACAGGTATGAACACTGAAGCTTTCTTT. Protein: CASSSTGMNTEAFF. The chain employs TRBV18 and TRBJ1-1; D is perhaps TRBD1 (6 bases). The length of the CDR3 is 14 residues. CDR1 and CDR2 from the germline V gene are KGHSH and LQKENI. Trimming removed 5 bases at V and 0 bases at J, with 10 bases between.

For the CDR3, the DNA is TGTGCCAGCAGTGTGGAGACAGGGGAGTGGGAGACCCAGTACTTC. Encoded protein: CASSVETGEWETQYF. The gene calls are TRBV2 and TRBJ2-5; TRBD1 matches 8 bases. V gave up 4 bases and J gave up 5 bases; unmatched junction bases: 9. This CDR3 spans 15 amino acids. CDR1 SNHLY and CDR2 FYNNEI come from the germline V gene.

Here the CDR3 DNA reads TGTGCCAGCAGCCGCCAGGGTACTAATGAAAAACTGTTTTTT. Translated, it gives CASSRQGTNEKLFF. The chain has TRBV6-6 and TRBJ1-4; D might be TRBD1 (5 bases). This CDR3 has 14 residues. Germline CDR1 is MNHNY and CDR2 is SVGAGI (reference sequence). The V end was cut by 6 bases, the J end by 2 bases, with 10 bases between.

The V call is TRBV7-9, the J call TRBJ1-1; D is ambiguous. Trimming pared 2 bases from V and 5 bases from J, leaving 9 bases between. Germline CDR1 reads SEHNR; CDR2 reads FQNEAQ (reference sequence). This CDR3 comprises 13 residues. The CDR3 DNA reads as TGTGCCAGCAGCTTACCTTTGAGTACTGAAGCTTTCTTT. Its protein is CASSLPLSTEAFF.

The chain employs TRBV28 and TRBJ2-1; 7 positions agree with TRBD1. CDR1 and CDR2 from the germline V gene are MDHEN and SYDVKM. The V segment lost 2 bases and the J segment 1 base; nucleotides outside the gene matches: 5. This CDR3 region has 16 residues. The CDR3 sequence is CASSLVGDSSYNEQFF. For the CDR3, the DNA is TGTGCCAGCAGTTTAGTCGGGGACAGTTCCTACAATGAGCAGTTCTTC.

V and J are TRBV7-2 and TRBJ2-5, with D possibly being TRBD1 (6 bases). Trimming cost V 5 bases and J 2 bases, with 9 bases left between them. Per the germline V gene, CDR1 is SGHTA and CDR2 is FQGNSA. The CDR3 loop spans 13 amino acids. The CDR3 loop is CASSRGQQETQYF. The CDR3 nucleotides are TGTGCCAGCAGCAGAGGACAGCAAGAGACCCAGTACTTC. The full variable domain, with the rest looked up from reference TRBV7-2 and TRBJ2-5, is GAGVSQSPSNKVTEKGKDVELRCDPISGHTALYWYRQSLGQGLEFLIYFQGNSAPDKSGLPSDRFSAERTGGSVSTLTIQRTQQEDSAVYLCASSRGQQETQYFGPGTRLLVL.

The chain employs TRBV19 and TRBJ1-1, with 9 bases matching TRBD1. Germline trimming cut 8 bases from V and 5 bases from J; bases unmatched to any gene: 15. The CDR3 consists of 16 residues. Germline V gene data show CDR1 as LNHDA and CDR2 as SQIVND (reference sequence). In nucleotides, the CDR3 is TGTGCCAGTCGCAGAGGGACAGGGTCAAGTCTGACTGAAGCTTTCTTT. Its translation is CASRRGTGSSLTEAFF.

CDR3 loop: CASSRRENTEAFF. The CDR3 coding sequence is TGTGCCAGCAGTCGTCGGGAGAACACTGAAGCTTTCTTT. The chain carries TRBV2 and TRBJ1-1; D is undetermined. Trimming left V 5 bases short and J 1 base short, with 8 bases between. CDR1 is SNHLY and CDR2 is FYNNEI in the germline V gene. The CDR3 spans 13 residues.

V and J are TRBV5-4 and TRBJ1-3; TRBD1 aligns across 8 bases. Germline V gene data show CDR1 as SGHNT and CDR2 as YYREEE (reference sequence). Trimming cost V 6 bases and J 1 base; bases outside gene matches: 3. The CDR3 is 14 residues long. CDR3 loop: CASTNRGSGNTIYF. CDR3 DNA: TGTGCCAGCACCAACAGGGGGTCTGGAAACACCATATATTTT.